What follows are 3 T cell receptor beta chains derived from one specimen sequenced in a study of shared clonotypes between healthy human individuals (dated by TCRdb to 2018 to 2020). To prepare the library, the immunoSEQ multiplex PCR assay was applied. The source is immuneACCESS, and TCRdb retained only in-frame sequences with V and J called. Part of the clones is not carried over; for the studies checked, unresolved V genes explain less than half of this, and the remainder is unexplained. Present in this sample are approximately 1.4 million clones, nearly 99% of which were seen just once. Roughly 0.45% of the sample rests with the top ten. Input material: naive CD4+ T cells sorted from blood. Read against the paper, the sample's cell subset or site label means: CD45RA+ positively selected. The receptors were gathered from a man aged 25 to 45 in good health.

Notes on this clone: Other DNA variants within this sample encode the same CDR3. The gene calls are TRBV9 and TRBJ2-7; no firm D call. In germline, CDR1 is SGDLS, CDR2 YYNGEE. The CDR3 contains 11 residues. Trimming shortened V by 4 bases and J by 2 bases, and 4 bases separated the two germline ends. CDR3 residues: CASSLTYEQYF. DNA of the CDR3: TGTGCCAGCAGCTTAACCTACGAGCAGTACTTC.

The chain links TRBV27 to TRBJ2-6, with 9 bases lining up with TRBD1. The CDR3 length is 18 residues. Germline V gene data show CDR1 as MNHEY and CDR2 as SMNVEV (reference sequence). J was trimmed by 4 bases and V by 7 bases; bases with no gene match: 14. The DNA of the CDR3 is TGTGCCAGCATGTTTCTCGGGACAGGGATATCCGGGGCCAACGTCCTGACTTTC. Translating gives CASMFLGTGISGANVLTF. The whole variable domain, remainder taken from reference TRBV27 and TRBJ2-6, is EAQVTQNPRYLITVTGKKLTVTCSQNMNHEYMSWYRQDPGLGLRQIYYSMNVEVTDKGDVPEGYKVSRKEKRNFPLILESPSPNQTSLYFCASMFLGTGISGANVLTFGAGSRLTVL.

This sequence joins TRBV11-2 and TRBJ1-5, with D unclear. Trimming pared 0 bases from V and 3 bases from J, leaving 15 bases between. Per the germline V gene, CDR1 is SGHAT and CDR2 is FQNNGV. This CDR3 region has 17 residues. The CDR3: CASSLDLIAGNNQPQHF. CDR3 nucleotide sequence: TGTGCCAGCAGCTTAGATTTGATAGCCGGGAACAATCAGCCCCAGCATTTT.